This T cell receptor beta chain is drawn from a study of blood T cells in healthy people across ages. This CDR3 contains 14 residues. The V end lost 4 bases, the J end lost 4 bases, and 14 bases lay between the germline ends. Germline V gives CDR1 SGHDT, CDR2 YYEEEE. PCR was performed a second time for about 7 to 12 cycles using a sample-barcoded 5' primer and a J-beta primer mix. Tags on each cDNA molecule came from a template-switch adaptor with 12 random nucleotides. TCRdb used MiXCR to reprocess the 5' RACE reads, holding one entry per CDR3 protein. The sample has about 570,000 distinct CDR3 sequences; 25% to 30% are singletons. General study results and limits: A roughly linear age-dependent decrease characterized TCR beta diversity per million T cells. Those diversity estimates obtained from one million T cells were thought to be underestimates.

To note about this clonotype: The antigen is unknown.

The sample comprised blood. V gene TRBV5-6 combines with J gene TRBJ1-2; the D is unclear. This sequence was found in a woman aged 70-85 years in good health. The CDR3: CASSPRVTGYGYTF. CDR3 in DNA: TGTGCCAGCAGCCCGAGGGTTACCGGCTATGGCTACACCTTC.